Described below is a single T cell receptor beta chain sequence and its context. Its antigen is unknown. The sample comes from a study of cytomegalovirus exposure and HLA in healthy donors. Looking at the study overall: A subsequent analysis reported that the roughly 120 validation repertoires were produced on the same platform that had also been used for the roughly 670 first-cohort repertoires.

Study conclusions and caveats: The authors enumerated some 160 TCR beta chains as linked to cytomegalovirus. In vitro, a few CMV-associated chains proved specific for CMV antigens.

V was pared by 0 bases and J by 4 bases, with 24 bases between. Germline V CDR1 and CDR2: MGHRA, YSYEKL. The CDR3 has 19 amino acids. Repertoires were generated with immunoSEQ multiplex PCR, while TCRdb's copy carries only in-frame clones and drops some. The sample has some 270,000 clones; around 86% are singletons. Sequencing was done on a sample of PBMCs. V is TRBV4-1 and J is TRBJ2-5, with D possibly matching TRBD1 (7 bases). The sequence came from a woman younger than 35 in good health and CMV-seronegative. The CDR3 reads CASSQEGGGRGKERETQYF. DNA for the CDR3: TGCGCCAGCAGCCAAGAAGGAGGGGGCAGGGGAAAAGAGAGAGAGACCCAGTACTTC.